This T cell receptor beta chain was sequenced for a study of response to subunit inactivated influenza vaccine. TCRdb ran MiXCR on the RT-PCR reads and lists one entry per CDR3 protein. The table lists about 500,000 distinct CDR3 sequences, approximately 7.2% of them singletons. As regards this clonotype: Its antigen is undetermined.

Findings and caveats of the study: Authors suggested seasonal influenza vaccinations each recruit few new T cells.

This material consisted of PBMCs from blood, taken less than 30 months after vaccination. This sequence was found in a man between 50 and 69 years old who received an inactivated influenza vaccine.

The CDR3 loop reads CASSLGYGASTDTQYF. In DNA, the CDR3 is TGCGCCAGCAGCTTGGGATACGGGGCTAGCACAGATACGCAGTATTTT. The rearrangement uses TRBV5-1 and TRBJ2-3; D tentatively fits TRBD1 or TRBD2 (5 bases each). CDR1 is SGHRS and CDR2 is YFSETQ in the germline V gene. The CDR3 is 16 residues long. Trimming left V 0 bases short and J 0 bases short, with 11 bases between.